The 7 T cell receptor beta chains given below trace back to one sample, sequenced in a study of early T cells in non-severe SARS-CoV-2 infection. In TCRdb, the 5' RACE reads were re-called with MiXCR into one record per CDR3 protein. In the table there are some 110,000 distinct CDR3 sequences, around 14% of which are singletons. Sequencing used whole blood. The receptors shown here come from an adult who was a healthcare worker with PCR-confirmed SARS-CoV-2 infection or an uninfected control (not recorded which).

V and J are TRBV12-3 or TRBV12-4 and TRBJ2-3; 9 bases match TRBD2. This CDR3 spans 15 amino acids. The V and J ends lost 5 bases and 2 bases, in that order; junction bases with no gene match: 5. CDR3 sequence (DNA): TGTGCCAGCAGTCCCGAGCGGGGGGCCACAGATACGCAGTATTTT. Its protein is CASSPERGATDTQYF.

Worth noting for this clonotype: Possible read error: a much larger clone is one base away. The chain couples TRBV7-9 to TRBJ2-1; D unclear. CDR3 length equals 16 residues. In germline, CDR1 is SEHNR, CDR2 FQNEAQ (reference sequence). The CDR3 spells CASSSGPSSLFGEQIF. DNA of the CDR3: TGTGCCAGCAGCTCCGGTCCTTCGAGTCTGTTTGGTGAGCAGATCTTC.

V and J are TRBV7-2 and TRBJ2-1; 8 bases are a match to TRBD2. J lost 8 bases, V lost 4 bases, and 13 bases had no gene match. The CDR3 length is 16 residues. CDR1 is SGHTA, CDR2 FQGNSA, per germline. The CDR3 reads CASSSSLAGGWDEQFF. In DNA form, the CDR3 reads TGTGCCAGCAGCTCCTCACTCGCGGGGGGCTGGGATGAGCAGTTCTTC.

The J gene is TRBJ1-2, the V gene TRBV28, with D possibly matching TRBD1 (5 bases). This CDR3 has 14 amino acids. The V gene lost 10 bases and the J gene lost 0 bases, with 15 bases spanning the gap. Germline V gene data show CDR1 as MDHEN and CDR2 as SYDVKM. DNA of the CDR3: TGTGCCATTACGGGGGTTTTAGCTAACTATGGCTACACCTTC. This codes for CAITGVLANYGYTF.

The genes are TRBV5-1 and TRBJ2-7; D is possibly TRBD2 (5 bases). CDR1 SGHRS and CDR2 YFSETQ come from the germline V gene. Trimming removed 2 bases from V and 5 bases from J, with 11 bases in between. The CDR3 totals 13 residues. CDR3 protein: CASSFGERDEQYF. The DNA for the CDR3 is TGCGCCAGCAGCTTTGGGGAGAGGGACGAGCAGTACTTC.

This clonotype was seen a few times. The chain uses TRBV18 and TRBJ2-3, with 10 bases that match TRBD2. This CDR3 is 15 amino acids long. V shed 8 bases and J 1 base; nucleotides not matched to a gene: 6. Per the germline V gene, CDR1 is KGHSH and CDR2 is LQKENI. As DNA, the CDR3 is TGTGCCAGCGAGGCCAGCGGGGGGGGCACAGATACGCAGTATTTT. It specifies CASEASGGGTDTQYF. Variable domain in full (rest from reference TRBV18 and TRBJ2-3): NAGVMQNPRHLVRRRGQEARLRCSPMKGHSHVYWYRQLPEEGLKFMVYLQKENIIDESGMPKERFSAEFPKEGPSILRIQQVVRGDSAAYFCASEASGGGTDTQYFGPGTRLTVL.

J is TRBJ2-1 and V is TRBV7-8, with 9 bases that match TRBD1. The CDR3 covers 14 residues. The ends lost 5 bases at V and 8 bases at J; junction bases unmatched: 7. CDR1 and CDR2 (germline): SGHVS, FQNEAQ. CDR3 loop: CASSLGDRAYEQFF. The CDR3 coding sequence is TGTGCCAGCAGCCTAGGGGACAGGGCTTATGAGCAGTTCTTC.